This TCR beta chain was sequenced in a study of preoperative IRX-2 immunotherapy in early breast cancer. This clone was counted between two and nine times. Profiling relied on immunoSEQ multiplex PCR, and the TCRdb table lists in-frame clones only, not all of them. The table has about 98,000 clones, 86% seen once. The treatment denotes: preoperative locoregional IRX-2 cytokine immunotherapy. J gave up 2 bases and V 4 bases, and 6 bases lay outside the gene matches. The CDR3 extends over 15 amino acids. Germline CDR1 is LGHNT and CDR2 is FRNRAP. The TCR was taken from a human donor with breast cancer. The chain has TRBV12-5 and TRBJ2-3; 7 bases are shared with TRBD1. The sample was tumor tissue, taken after IRX-2 immunotherapy. The CDR3 spells CASGSGQANTDTQYF. DNA for the CDR3: TGTGCTAGTGGTTCAGGACAGGCGAACACAGATACGCAGTATTTT.